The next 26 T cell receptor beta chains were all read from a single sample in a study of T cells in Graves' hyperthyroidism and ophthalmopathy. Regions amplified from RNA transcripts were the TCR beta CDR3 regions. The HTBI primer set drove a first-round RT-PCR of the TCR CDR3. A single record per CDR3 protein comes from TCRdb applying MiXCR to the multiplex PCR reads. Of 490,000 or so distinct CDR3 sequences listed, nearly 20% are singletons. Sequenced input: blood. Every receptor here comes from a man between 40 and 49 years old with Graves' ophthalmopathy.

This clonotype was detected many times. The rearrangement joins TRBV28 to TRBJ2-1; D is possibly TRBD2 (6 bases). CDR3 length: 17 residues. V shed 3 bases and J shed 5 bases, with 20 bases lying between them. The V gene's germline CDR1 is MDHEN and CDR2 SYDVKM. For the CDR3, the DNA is TGTGCCAGCAGTTTCCTATGGGGGGACCGCGGTCACAATGAGCAGTTCTTC. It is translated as CASSFLWGDRGHNEQFF.

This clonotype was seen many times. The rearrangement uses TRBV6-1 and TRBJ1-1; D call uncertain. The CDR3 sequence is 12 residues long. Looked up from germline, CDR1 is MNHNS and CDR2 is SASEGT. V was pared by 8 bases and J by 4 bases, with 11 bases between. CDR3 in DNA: TGTGCCAGCCAGCAGAGTCCCACTGAAGCTTTCTTT. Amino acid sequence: CASQQSPTEAFF.

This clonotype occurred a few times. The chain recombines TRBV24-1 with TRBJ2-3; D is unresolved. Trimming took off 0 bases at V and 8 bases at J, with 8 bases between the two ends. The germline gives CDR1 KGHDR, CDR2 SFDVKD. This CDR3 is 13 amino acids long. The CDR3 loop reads CATSDLDWRTQYF. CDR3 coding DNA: TGTGCCACCAGTGATTTGGATTGGCGTACGCAGTATTTT.

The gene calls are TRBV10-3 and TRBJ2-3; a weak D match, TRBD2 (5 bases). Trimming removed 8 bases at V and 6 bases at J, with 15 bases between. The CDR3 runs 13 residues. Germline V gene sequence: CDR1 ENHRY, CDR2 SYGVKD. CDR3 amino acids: CAIRGGRGDTQYF. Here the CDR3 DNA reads TGTGCCATCCGAGGAGGTAGAGGGGATACGCAGTATTTT.

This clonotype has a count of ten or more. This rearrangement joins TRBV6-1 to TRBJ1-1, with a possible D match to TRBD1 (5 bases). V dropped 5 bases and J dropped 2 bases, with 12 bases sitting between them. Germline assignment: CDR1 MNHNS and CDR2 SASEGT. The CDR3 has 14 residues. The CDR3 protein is CASSTSQGNTEAFF. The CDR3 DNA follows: TGTGCCAGCAGTACTTCTCAGGGAAACACTGAAGCTTTCTTT.

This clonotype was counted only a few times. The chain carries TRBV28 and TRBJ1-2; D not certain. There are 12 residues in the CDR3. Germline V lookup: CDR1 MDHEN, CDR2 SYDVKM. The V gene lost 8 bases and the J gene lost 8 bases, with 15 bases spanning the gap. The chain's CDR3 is CASGGKTEGYTF. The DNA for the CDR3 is TGTGCCAGCGGCGGGAAAACAGAAGGCTACACCTTC.

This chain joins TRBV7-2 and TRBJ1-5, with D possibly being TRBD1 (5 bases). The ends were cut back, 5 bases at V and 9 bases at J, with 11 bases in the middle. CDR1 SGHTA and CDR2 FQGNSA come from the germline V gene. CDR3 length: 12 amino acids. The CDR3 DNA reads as TGTGCCAGCAGCCACTATCAGGGGCCCCAGCATTTT. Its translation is CASSHYQGPQHF.

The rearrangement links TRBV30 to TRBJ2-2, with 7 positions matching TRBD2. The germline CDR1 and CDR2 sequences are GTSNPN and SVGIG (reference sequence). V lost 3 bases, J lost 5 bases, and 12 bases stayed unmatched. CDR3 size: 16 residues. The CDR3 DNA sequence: TGTGCCTGGAGCTCAATGGGGGGGGGACGGACCGGGGAGCTGTTTTTT. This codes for CAWSSMGGGRTGELFF.

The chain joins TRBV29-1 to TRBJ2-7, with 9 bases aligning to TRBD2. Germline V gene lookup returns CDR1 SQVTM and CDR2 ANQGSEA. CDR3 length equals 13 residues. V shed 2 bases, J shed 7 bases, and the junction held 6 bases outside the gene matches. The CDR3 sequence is CSVEFDLAGEQYF. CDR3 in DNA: TGCAGCGTTGAATTTGATCTAGCGGGAGAGCAGTACTTC.

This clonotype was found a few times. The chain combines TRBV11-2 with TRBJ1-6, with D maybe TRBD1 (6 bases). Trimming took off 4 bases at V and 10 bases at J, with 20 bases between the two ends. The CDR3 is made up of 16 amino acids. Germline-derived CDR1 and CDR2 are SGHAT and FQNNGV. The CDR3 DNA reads TGTGCCAGCAGCTCGGGGACATCTAAGACCTACTCACCCCTCCACTTT. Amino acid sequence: CASSSGTSKTYSPLHF. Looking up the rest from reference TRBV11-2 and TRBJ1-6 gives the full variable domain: EAGVAQSPRYKIIEKRQSVAFWCNPISGHATLYWYQQILGQGPKLLIQFQNNGVVDDSQLPKDRFSAERLKGVDSTLKIQPAKLEDSAVYLCASSSGTSKTYSPLHFGNGTRLTVT.

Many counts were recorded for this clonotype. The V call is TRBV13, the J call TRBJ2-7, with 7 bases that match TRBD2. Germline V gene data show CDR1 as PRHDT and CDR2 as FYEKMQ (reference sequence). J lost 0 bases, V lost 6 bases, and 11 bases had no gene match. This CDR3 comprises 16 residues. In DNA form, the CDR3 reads TGTGCCAGCAGACCAATTCTAGCGGTAGTCTCCTACGAGCAGTACTTC. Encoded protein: CASRPILAVVSYEQYF.

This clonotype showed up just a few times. CDR3 sequence reads: CASSLIRAANQETQYF. DNA of the CDR3: TGTGCCAGCAGTTTAATTAGGGCGGCAAATCAAGAGACCCAGTACTTC. This rearrangement joins TRBV28 to TRBJ2-5; D uncertain. V lost 2 bases, J lost 2 bases, and 15 bases lay in between. This CDR3 has 16 residues. CDR1 and CDR2 (germline): MDHEN, SYDVKM.

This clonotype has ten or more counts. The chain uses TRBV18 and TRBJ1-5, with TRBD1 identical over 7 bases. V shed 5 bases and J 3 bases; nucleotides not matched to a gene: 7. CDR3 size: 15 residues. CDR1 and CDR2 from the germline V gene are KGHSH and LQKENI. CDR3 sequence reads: CASSGRGTANQPQHF. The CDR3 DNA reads TGTGCCAGCTCAGGGAGAGGGACAGCCAATCAGCCCCAGCATTTT.

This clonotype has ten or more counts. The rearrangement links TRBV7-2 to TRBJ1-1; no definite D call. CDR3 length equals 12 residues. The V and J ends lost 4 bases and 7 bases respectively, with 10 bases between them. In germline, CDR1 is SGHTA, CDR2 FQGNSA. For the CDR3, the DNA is TGTGCCAGCAGCTCCCCCTGGGGTGAAGCTTTCTTT. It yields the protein CASSSPWGEAFF.

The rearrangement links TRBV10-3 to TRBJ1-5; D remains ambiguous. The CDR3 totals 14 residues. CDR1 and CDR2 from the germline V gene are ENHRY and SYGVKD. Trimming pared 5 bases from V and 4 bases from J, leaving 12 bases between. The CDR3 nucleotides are TGTGCCATCAGTCTTGATGGCCAAAATCAGCCCCAGCATTTT. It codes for CAISLDGQNQPQHF.

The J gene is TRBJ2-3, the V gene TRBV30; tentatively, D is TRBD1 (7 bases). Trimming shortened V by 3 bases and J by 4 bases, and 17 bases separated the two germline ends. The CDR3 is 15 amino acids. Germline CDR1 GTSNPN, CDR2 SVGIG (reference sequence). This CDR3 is CAWSPGQGGPDTQYF. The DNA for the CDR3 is TGTGCCTGGAGCCCTGGGCAGGGGGGCCCAGATACGCAGTATTTT.

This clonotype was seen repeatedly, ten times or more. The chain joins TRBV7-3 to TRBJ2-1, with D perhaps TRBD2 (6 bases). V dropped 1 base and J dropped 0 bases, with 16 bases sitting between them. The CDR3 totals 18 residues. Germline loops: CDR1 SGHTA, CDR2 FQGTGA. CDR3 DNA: TGTGCCAGCAGCTTAATGGGCGTTGCGGGGAGCTCCTACAATGAGCAGTTCTTC. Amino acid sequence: CASSLMGVAGSSYNEQFF.

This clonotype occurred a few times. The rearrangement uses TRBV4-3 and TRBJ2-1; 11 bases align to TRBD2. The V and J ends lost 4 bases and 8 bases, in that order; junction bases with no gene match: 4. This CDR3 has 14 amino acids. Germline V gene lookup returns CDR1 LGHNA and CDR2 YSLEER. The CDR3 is CASSPGLAEHEQFF. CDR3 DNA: TGCGCCAGCAGCCCGGGACTAGCGGAGCATGAGCAGTTCTTC.

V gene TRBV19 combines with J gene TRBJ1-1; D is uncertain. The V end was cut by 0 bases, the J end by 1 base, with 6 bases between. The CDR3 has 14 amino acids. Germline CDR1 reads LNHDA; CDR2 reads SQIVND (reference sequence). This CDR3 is CASSIDHKNTEAFF. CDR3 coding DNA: TGTGCCAGTAGTATAGACCACAAGAACACTGAAGCTTTCTTT.

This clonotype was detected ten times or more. The CDR3 region is CASSFASGNTGELFF. The DNA for the CDR3 is TGTGCCAGCAGTTTTGCTAGCGGGAACACCGGGGAGCTGTTTTTT. V usage is TRBV27 and J usage is TRBJ2-2, with 7 bases matching TRBD2. V lost 3 bases to trimming and J lost 1 base; unmatched junction nucleotides: 2. The CDR3 runs to 15 residues. Germline CDR1 MNHEY, CDR2 SMNVEV (reference sequence).

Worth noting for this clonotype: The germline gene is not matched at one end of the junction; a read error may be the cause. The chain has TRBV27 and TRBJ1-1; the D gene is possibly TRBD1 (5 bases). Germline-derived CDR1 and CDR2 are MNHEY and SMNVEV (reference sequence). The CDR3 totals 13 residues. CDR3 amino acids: CASSFGEGTAAFF. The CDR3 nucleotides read TGTGCCAGCAGTTTCGGGGAGGGGACTGCAGCTTTCTTT.

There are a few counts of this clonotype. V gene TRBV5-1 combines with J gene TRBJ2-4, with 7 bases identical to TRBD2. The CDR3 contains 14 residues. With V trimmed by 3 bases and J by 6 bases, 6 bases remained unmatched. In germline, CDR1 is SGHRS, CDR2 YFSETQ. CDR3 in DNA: TGCGCCAGCAGCTCTAGGGAGGGGCTAAACATTCAGTACTTC. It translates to CASSSREGLNIQYF.

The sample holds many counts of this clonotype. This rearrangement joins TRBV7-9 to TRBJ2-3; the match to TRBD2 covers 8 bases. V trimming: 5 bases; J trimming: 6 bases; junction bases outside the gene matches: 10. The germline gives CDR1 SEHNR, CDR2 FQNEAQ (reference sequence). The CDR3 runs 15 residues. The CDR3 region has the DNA TGTGCCAGCAGCCCCGGGACTAGGGTCCCGGATACGCAGTATTTT. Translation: CASSPGTRVPDTQYF.

The CDR3 loop reads CASRLAGVSGANVLTF. CDR3 in DNA: TGTGCCAGCAGATTAGCGGGAGTCTCTGGGGCCAACGTCCTGACTTTC. This sequence joins TRBV6-2 or TRBV6-3 and TRBJ2-6; 9 bases are shared with TRBD2. Losses at the gene ends were 6 bases for V and 0 bases for J; bases not matched to a gene: 3. Germline CDR1 and CDR2: MNHEY and SVGEGT. The CDR3 extends over 16 amino acids.

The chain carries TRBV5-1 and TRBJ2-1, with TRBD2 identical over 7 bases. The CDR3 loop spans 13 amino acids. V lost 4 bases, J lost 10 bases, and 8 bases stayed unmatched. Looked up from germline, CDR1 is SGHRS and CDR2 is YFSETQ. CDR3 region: CASSILAGEEQFF. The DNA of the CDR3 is TGCGCCAGCAGCATCCTCGCGGGGGAGGAGCAGTTCTTC.

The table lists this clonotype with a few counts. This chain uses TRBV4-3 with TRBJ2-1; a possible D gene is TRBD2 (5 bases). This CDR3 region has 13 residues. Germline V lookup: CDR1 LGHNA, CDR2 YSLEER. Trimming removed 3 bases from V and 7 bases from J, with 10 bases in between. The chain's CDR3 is CASSHRTGNEQFF. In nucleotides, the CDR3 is TGCGCCAGCAGCCACCGAACGGGGAATGAGCAGTTCTTC.